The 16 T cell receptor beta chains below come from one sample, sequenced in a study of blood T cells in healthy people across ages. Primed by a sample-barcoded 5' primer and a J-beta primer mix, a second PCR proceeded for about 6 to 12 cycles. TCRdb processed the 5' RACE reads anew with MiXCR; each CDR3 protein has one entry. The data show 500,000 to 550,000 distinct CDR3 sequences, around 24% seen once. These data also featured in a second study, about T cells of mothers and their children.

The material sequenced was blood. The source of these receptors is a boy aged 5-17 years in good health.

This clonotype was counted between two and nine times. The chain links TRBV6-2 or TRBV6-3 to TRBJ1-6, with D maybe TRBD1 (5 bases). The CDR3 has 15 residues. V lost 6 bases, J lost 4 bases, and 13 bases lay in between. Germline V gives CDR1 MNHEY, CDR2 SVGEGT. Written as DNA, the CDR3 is TGTGCCAGCAGCAGGGATCTACGATATAATTCACCCCTCCACTTT. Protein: CASSRDLRYNSPLHF.

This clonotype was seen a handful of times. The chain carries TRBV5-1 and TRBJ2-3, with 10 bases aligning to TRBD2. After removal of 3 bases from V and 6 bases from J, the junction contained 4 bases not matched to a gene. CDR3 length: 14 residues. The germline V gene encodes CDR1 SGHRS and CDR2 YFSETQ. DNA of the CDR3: TGCGCCAGCAGCTCAGCGGGAGGGACGGATACGCAGTATTTT. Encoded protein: CASSSAGGTDTQYF.

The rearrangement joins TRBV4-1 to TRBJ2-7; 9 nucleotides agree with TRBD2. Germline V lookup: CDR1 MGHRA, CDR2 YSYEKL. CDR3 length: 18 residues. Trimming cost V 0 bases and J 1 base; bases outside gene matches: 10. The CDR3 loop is CASSQDELAGWESYEQYF. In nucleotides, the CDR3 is TGCGCCAGCAGCCAAGATGAGCTAGCGGGATGGGAATCCTACGAGCAGTACTTC.

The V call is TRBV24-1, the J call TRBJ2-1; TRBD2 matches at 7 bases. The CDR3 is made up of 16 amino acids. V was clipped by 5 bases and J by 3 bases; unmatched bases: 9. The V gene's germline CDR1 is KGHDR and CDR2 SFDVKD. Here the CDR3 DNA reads TGTGCCACCAGTGGCGGACTAGGAAAGAGCTACAATGAGCAGTTCTTC. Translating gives CATSGGLGKSYNEQFF.

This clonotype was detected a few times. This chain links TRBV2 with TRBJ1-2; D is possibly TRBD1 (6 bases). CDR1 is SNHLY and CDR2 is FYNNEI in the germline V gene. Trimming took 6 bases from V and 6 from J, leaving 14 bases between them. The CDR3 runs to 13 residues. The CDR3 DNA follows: TGTGCCAGCAGCCTGCCCAGGGGAGATGGCTACACCTTC. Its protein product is CASSLPRGDGYTF.

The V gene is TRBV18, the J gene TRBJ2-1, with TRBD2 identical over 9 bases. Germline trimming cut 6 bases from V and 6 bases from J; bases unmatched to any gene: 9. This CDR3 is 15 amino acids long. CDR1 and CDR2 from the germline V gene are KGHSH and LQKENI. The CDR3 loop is CASSRGTSFPNEQFF. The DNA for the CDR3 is TGTGCCAGCTCCCGGGGGACTAGCTTTCCCAATGAGCAGTTCTTC.

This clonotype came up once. The CDR3 loop is CASSRGQGLNTEAFF. For the CDR3, the DNA is TGTGCCAGCAGTAGGGGACAGGGATTGAACACTGAAGCTTTCTTT. The chain uses TRBV12-3 or TRBV12-4 and TRBJ1-1; TRBD1 matches 9 bases. This CDR3 comprises 15 residues. Losses at the gene ends were 5 bases for V and 0 bases for J; bases not matched to a gene: 4.

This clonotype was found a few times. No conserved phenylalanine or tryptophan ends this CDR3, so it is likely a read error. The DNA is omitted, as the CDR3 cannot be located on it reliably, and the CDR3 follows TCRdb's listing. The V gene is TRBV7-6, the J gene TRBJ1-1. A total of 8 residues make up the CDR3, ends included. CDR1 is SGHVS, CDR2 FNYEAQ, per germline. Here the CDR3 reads CASSLEVV.

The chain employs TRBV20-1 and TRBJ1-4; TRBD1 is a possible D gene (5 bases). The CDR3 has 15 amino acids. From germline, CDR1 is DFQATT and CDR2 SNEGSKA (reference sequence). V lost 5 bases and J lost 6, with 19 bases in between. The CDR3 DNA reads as TGCAGTGCTCACCCGTTAAGGGGTTCATATGAAAAACTGTTTTTT. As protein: CSAHPLRGSYEKLFF.

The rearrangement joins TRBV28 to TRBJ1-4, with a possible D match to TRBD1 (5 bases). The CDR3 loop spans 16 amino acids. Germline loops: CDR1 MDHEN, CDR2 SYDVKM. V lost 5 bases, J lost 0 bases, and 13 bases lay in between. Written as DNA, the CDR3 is TGTGCCAGCAGTCTCGGGACGGACCCAACTAATGAAAAACTGTTTTTT. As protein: CASSLGTDPTNEKLFF.

The CDR3 protein is CASSLGIGNEQFF. The CDR3 DNA reads as TGTGCCAGCAGCTTAGGCATAGGTAATGAGCAGTTCTTC. The chain combines TRBV13 with TRBJ2-1; D not certain. Trimming took 0 bases from V and 7 from J, leaving 7 bases between them. The germline V gene encodes CDR1 PRHDT and CDR2 FYEKMQ (reference sequence). CDR3 length: 13 amino acids. The whole variable domain, filled in from reference TRBV13 and TRBJ2-1, reads AAGVIQSPRHLIKEKRETATLKCYPIPRHDTVYWYQQGPGQDPQFLISFYEKMQSDKGSIPDRFSAQQFSDYHSELNMSSLELGDSALYFCASSLGIGNEQFFGPGTRLTVL.

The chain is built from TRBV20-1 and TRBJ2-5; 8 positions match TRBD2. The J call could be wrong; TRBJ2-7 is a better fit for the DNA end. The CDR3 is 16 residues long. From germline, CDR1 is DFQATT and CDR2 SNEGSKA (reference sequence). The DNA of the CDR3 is TGCAGTGCTAGAGATCCCGGGACTAGAGTTTCCTACGAGCAGTACTTC. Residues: CSARDPGTRVSYEQYF.

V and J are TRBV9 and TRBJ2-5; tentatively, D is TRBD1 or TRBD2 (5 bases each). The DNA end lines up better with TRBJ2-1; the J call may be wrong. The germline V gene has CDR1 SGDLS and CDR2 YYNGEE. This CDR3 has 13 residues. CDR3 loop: CASSVDVGVEQFF. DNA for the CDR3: TGTGCCAGCAGCGTAGACGTGGGGGTTGAGCAGTTCTTC.

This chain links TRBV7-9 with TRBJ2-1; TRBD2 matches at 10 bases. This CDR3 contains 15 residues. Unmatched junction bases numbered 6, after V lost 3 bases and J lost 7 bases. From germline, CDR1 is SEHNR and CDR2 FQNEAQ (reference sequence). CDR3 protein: CASSFSLAGQNEQFF. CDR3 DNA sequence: TGTGCCAGCAGCTTCTCACTAGCGGGGCAAAATGAGCAGTTCTTC.

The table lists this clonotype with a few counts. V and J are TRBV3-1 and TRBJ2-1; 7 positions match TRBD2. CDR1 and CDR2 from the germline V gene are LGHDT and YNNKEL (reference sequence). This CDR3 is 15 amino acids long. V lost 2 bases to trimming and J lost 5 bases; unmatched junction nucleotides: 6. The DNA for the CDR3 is TGTGCCAGCAGCCAACGACTCCGGGGGGACAATGAGCAGTTCTTC. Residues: CASSQRLRGDNEQFF.

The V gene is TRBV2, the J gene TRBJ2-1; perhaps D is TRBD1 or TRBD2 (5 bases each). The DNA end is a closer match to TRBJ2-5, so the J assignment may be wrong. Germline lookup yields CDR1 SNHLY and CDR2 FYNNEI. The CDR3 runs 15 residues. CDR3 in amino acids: CASTPGDLQRETQYF. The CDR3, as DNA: TGTGCCAGCACCCCTGGGGACCTCCAGAGGGAGACCCAGTACTTC.